This T cell receptor (beta chain) was captured by sequencing in a study of T cell repertoires in cytomegalovirus infection. Between the trimmed V and J ends, which lost 1 base and 6 bases, there was a span of 3 bases. The length of the CDR3 is 12 residues. The germline gives CDR1 LNHDA, CDR2 SQIVND (reference sequence). This clonotype was detected only once. Its antigen remains unknown. TCRdb used MiXCR to reprocess the reads, holding one entry per CDR3 protein. Of roughly 990,000 distinct CDR3 sequences detected, around 29% appear once; the ten largest clones hold around an eighth. The genes are TRBV19 and TRBJ2-2; unclear D gene. The input for sequencing was cultured CD8+ T cells from PBMCs, taken from culture after CMV antigen stimulation. The receptor's source is a human donor in good health (CMV status not recorded). Some clones in this sample may be carry-over from other donors' samples. The CDR3 spells CASSIGPGELFF. As DNA, the CDR3 is TGTGCCAGTAGTATAGGTCCCGGGGAGCTGTTTTTT.